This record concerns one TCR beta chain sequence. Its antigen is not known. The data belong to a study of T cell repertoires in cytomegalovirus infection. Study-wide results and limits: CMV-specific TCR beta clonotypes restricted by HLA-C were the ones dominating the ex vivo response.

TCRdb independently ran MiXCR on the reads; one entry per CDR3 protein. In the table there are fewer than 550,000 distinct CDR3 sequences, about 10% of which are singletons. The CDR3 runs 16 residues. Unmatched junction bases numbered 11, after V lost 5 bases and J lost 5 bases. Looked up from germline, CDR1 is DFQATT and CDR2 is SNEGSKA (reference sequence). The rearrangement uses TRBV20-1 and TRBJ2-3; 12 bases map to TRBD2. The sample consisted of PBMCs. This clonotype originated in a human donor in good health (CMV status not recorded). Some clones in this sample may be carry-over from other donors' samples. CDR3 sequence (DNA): TGCAGTGCTCGTGGATCCCTAGCGGGGGGGGGAGATACGCAGTATTTT. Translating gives CSARGSLAGGGDTQYF.